This record covers a single T cell receptor beta chain. CDR1 is MNHNY and CDR2 is SVGAGI in the germline V gene (reference sequence). V was pared by 8 bases and J by 2 bases, with 8 bases of the junction left unmatched. CDR3 length: 14 residues. This entry belongs to a study of blood T cell repertoires in COVID-19. Overall study: The origin of the acute and convalescent COVID-19 samples was the United States, Italy and Spain. In each case, the material was cDNA or gDNA derived from T cells, B-cell-depleted T cells, or PBMCs.

Assay used: immunoSEQ multiplex PCR; TCRdb lists only in-frame clones, some missing. The sample shows about 180,000 clones, 79% of them seen only once. The Seattle patients, enrolled during active infection, were followed longitudinally. The chain employs TRBV6-6 and TRBJ1-2; 7 nucleotides align to TRBD1. This TCR was sampled from a woman aged 55-75 years with COVID-19, enrolled during active disease. What was sequenced was peripheral blood. The CDR3 here is CASHWGTENYGYTF. In DNA, the CDR3 is TGTGCCAGCCATTGGGGGACAGAGAACTATGGCTACACCTTC.